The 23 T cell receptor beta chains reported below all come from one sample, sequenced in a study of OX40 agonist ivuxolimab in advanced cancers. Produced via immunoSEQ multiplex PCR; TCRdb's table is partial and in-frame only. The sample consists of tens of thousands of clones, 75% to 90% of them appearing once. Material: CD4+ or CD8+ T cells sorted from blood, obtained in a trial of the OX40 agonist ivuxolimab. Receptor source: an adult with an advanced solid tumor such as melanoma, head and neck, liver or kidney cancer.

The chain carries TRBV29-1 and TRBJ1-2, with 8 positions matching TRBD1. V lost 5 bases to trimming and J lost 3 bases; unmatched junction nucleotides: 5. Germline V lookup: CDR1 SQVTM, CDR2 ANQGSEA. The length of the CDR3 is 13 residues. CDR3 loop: CSVTGQGDYGYTF. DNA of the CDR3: TGCAGCGTTACTGGACAGGGAGACTATGGCTACACCTTC. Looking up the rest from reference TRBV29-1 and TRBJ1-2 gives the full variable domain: SAVISQKPSRDICQRGTSLTIQCQVDSQVTMMFWYRQQPGQSLTLIATANQGSEATYESGFVIDKFPISRPNLTFSTLTVSNMSPEDSSIYLCSVTGQGDYGYTFGSGTRLTVV.

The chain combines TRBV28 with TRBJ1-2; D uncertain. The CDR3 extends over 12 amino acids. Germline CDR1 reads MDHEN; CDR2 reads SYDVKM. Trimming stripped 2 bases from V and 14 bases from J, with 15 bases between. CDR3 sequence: CASSLAGAWRTF. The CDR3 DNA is TGTGCCAGCAGTTTAGCCGGAGCCTGGAGAACCTTC.

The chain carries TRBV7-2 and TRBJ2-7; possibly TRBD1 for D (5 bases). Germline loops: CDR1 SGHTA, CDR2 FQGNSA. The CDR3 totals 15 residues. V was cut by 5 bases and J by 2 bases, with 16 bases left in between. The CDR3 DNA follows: TGTGCCAGCAGCCACCGGACATCCCCCGCCTACGAGCAGTACTTC. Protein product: CASSHRTSPAYEQYF.

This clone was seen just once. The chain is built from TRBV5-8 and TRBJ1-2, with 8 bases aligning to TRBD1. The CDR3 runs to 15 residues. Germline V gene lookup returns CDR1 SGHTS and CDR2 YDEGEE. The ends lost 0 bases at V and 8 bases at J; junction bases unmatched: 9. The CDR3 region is CASSLGWKTGVGYTF. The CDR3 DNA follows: TGTGCCAGCAGCTTGGGCTGGAAGACAGGGGTCGGCTACACCTTC.

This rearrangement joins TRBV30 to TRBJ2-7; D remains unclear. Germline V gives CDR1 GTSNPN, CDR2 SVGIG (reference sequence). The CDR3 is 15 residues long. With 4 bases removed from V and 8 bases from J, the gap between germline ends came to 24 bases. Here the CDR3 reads CAWTLTGQSWAKQYF. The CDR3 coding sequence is TGTGCCTGGACCCTCACCGGGCAGAGTTGGGCAAAGCAGTACTTC.

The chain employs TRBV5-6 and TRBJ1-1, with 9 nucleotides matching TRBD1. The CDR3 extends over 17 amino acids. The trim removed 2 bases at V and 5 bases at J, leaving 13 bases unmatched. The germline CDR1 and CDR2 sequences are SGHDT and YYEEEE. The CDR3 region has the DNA TGTGCCAGCAGCTTACACGATCCGGGACAGGGCAAAACTGAAGCTTTCTTT. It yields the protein CASSLHDPGQGKTEAFF.

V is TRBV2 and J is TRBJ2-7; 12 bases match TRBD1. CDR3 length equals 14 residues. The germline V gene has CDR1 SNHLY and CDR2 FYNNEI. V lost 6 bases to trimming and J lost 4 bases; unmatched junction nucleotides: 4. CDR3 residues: CASRRDRGPYEQYF. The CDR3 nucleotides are TGTGCCAGCAGGCGGGACAGGGGGCCGTACGAGCAGTACTTC.

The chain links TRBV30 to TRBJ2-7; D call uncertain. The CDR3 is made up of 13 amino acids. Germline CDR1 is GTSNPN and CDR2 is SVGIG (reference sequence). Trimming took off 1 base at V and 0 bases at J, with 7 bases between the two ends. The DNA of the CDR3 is TGTGCCTGGAGTGCGCTTGGCTCCTACGAGCAGTACTTC. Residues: CAWSALGSYEQYF.

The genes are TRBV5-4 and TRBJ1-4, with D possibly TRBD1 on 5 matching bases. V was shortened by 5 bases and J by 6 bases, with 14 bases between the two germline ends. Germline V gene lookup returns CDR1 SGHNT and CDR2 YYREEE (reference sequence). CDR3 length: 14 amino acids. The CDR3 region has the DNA TGTGCCAGCAGTTATCCCGGGGCGGATGAAAAACTGTTTTTT. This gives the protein CASSYPGADEKLFF.

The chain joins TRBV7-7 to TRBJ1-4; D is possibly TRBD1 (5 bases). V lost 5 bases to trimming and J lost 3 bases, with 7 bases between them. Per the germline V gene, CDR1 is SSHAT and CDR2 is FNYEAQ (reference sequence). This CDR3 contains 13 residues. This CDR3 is CASSPGPNEKLFF. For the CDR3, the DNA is TGTGCCAGCAGCCCAGGGCCTAATGAAAAACTGTTTTTT. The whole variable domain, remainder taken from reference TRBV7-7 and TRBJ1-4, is GAGVSQSPRYKVTKRGQDVTLRCDPISSHATLYWYQQALGQGPEFLTYFNYEAQPDKSGLPSDRFSAERPEGSISTLTIQRTEQRDSAMYRCASSPGPNEKLFFGSGTQLSVL.

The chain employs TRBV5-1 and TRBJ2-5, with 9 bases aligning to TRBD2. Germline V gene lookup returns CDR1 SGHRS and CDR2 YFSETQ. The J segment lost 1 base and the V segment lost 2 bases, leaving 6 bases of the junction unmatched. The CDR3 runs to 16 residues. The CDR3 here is CASSFGSSGAQETQYF. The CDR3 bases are TGCGCCAGCAGCTTCGGATCTAGCGGGGCCCAAGAGACCCAGTACTTC.

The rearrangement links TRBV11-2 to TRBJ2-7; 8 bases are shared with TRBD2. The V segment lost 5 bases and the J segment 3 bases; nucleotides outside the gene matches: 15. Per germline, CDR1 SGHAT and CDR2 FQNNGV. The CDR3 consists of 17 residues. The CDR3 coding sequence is TGTGCCAGCAGCCCGTTAAGGCGGGCGGGGGGCCGCTACGAGCAGTACTTC. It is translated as CASSPLRRAGGRYEQYF. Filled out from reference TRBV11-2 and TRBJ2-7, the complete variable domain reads EAGVAQSPRYKIIEKRQSVAFWCNPISGHATLYWYQQILGQGPKLLIQFQNNGVVDDSQLPKDRFSAERLKGVDSTLKIQPAKLEDSAVYLCASSPLRRAGGRYEQYFGPGTRLTVT.

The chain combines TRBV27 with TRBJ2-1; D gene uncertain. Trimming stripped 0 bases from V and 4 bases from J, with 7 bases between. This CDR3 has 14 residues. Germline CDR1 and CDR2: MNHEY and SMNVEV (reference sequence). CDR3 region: CASSLSLVYNEQFF. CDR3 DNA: TGTGCCAGCAGTTTATCTCTCGTTTACAATGAGCAGTTCTTC.

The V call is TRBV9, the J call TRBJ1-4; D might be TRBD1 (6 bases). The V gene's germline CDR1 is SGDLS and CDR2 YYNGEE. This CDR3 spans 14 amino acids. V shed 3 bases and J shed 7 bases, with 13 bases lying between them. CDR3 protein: CASSGGGGGEKLFF. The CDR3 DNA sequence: TGTGCCAGCAGCGGCGGGGGGGGCGGTGAAAAACTGTTTTTT.

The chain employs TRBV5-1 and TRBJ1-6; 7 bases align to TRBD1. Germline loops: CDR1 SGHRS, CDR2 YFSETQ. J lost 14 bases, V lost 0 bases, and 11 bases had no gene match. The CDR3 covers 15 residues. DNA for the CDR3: TGCGCCAGCAGCTTGGGCGCTGACAGGGAGGGGACCCTCCACTTT. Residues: CASSLGADREGTLHF. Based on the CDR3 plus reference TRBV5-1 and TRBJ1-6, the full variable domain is KAGVTQTPRYLIKTRGQQVTLSCSPISGHRSVSWYQQTPGQGLQFLFEYFSETQRNKGNFPGRFSGRQFSNSRSEMNVSTLELGDSALYLCASSLGADREGTLHFGNGTRLTVT.

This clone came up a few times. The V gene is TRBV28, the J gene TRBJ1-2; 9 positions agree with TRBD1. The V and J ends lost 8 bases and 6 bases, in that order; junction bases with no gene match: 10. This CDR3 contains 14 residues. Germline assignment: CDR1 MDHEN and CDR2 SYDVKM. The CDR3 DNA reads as TGTGCCAGCCGGAATTGGGGACAGGGCCATGGCTACACCTTC. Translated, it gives CASRNWGQGHGYTF.

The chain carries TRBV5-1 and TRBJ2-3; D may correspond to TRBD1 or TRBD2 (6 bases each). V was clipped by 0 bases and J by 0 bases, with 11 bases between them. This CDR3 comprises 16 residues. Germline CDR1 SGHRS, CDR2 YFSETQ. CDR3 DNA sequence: TGCGCCAGCAGCTTGGGGCAGGGGACTAGCACAGATACGCAGTATTTT. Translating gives CASSLGQGTSTDTQYF.

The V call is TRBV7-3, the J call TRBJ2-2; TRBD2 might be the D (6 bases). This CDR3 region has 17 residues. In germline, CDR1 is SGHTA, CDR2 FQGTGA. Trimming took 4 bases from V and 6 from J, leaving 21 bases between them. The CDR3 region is CASSSSSTRTKAGELFF. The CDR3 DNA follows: TGTGCCAGCAGCTCATCGTCCACCCGGACTAAGGCCGGGGAGCTGTTTTTT.

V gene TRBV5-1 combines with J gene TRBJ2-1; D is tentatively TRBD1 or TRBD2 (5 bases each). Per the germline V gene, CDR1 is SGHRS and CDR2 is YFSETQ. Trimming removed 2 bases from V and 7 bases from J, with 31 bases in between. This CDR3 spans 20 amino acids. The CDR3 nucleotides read TGCGCCAGCAGCTTCGGATCCCGGGGCCGGGTAGGGGCGCAGGTGAATGAGCAGTTCTTC. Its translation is CASSFGSRGRVGAQVNEQFF.

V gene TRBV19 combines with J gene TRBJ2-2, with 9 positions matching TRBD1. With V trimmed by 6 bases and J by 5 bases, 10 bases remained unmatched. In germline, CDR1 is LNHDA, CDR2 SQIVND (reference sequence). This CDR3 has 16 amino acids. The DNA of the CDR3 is TGTGCCAGTAGCCCGGACAGGGGTCTTGGGACCGGGGAGCTGTTTTTT. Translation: CASSPDRGLGTGELFF.

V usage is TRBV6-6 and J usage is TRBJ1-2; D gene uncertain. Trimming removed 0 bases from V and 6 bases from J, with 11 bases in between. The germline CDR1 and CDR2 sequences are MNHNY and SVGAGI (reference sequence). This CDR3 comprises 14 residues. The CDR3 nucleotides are TGTGCCAGCAGTTACTCGACGGGATGGCATGGCTACACCTTC. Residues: CASSYSTGWHGYTF.

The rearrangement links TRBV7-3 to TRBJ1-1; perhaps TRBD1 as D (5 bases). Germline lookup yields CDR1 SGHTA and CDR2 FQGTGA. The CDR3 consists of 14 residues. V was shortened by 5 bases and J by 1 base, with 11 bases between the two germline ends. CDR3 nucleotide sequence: TGTGCCAGCAGCACGGGACTGCAGAACACTGAAGCTTTCTTT. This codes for CASSTGLQNTEAFF.

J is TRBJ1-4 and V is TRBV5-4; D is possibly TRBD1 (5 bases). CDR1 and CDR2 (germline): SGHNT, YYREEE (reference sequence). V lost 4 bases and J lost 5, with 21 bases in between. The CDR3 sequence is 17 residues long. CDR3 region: CASSERGGGLGNEKLFF. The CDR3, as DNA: TGTGCCAGCAGCGAAAGGGGAGGCGGGCTCGGGAATGAAAAACTGTTTTTT.